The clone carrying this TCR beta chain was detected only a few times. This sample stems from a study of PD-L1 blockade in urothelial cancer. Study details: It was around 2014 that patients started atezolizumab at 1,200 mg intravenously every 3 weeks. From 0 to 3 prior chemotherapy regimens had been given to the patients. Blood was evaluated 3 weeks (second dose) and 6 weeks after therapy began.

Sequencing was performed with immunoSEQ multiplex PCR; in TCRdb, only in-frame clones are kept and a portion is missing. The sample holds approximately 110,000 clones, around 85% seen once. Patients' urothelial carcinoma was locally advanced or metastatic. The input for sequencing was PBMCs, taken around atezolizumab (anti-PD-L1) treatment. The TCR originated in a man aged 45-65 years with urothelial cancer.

CDR3 residues: CASRRGYTEAFF. In nucleotides, the CDR3 is TGTGCCAGCAGAAGGGGGTACACTGAAGCTTTCTTT. The chain combines TRBV6-5 with TRBJ1-1, with a possible D match to TRBD1 (6 bases). This CDR3 comprises 12 residues. Germline CDR1 MNHEY, CDR2 SVGAGI. V lost 6 bases and J 3 bases, leaving 8 bases between the germline ends.